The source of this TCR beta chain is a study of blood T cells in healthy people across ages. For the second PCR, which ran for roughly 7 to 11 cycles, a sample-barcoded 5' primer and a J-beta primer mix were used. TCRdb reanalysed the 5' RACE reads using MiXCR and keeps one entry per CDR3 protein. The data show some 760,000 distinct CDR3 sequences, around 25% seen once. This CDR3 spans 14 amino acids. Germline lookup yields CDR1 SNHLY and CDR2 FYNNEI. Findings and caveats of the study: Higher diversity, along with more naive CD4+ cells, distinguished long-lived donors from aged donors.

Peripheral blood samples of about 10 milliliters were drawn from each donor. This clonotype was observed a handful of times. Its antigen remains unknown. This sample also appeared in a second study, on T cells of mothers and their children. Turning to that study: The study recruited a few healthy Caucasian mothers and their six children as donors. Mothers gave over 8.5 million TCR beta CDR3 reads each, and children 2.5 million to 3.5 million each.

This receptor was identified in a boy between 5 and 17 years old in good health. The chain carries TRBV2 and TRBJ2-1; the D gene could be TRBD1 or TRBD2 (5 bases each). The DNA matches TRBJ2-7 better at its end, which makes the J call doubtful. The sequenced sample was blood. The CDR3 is CASSDEGLLYEQYF. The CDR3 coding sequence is TGTGCCAGCAGTGATGAGGGGTTGCTCTACGAGCAGTACTTC.